The rows below give T cell receptor beta chains drawn from one sample of a study of T-cell reconstitution after alpha-beta-depleted transplantation in children. Via MiXCR, TCRdb re-called the PCR reads, giving one row per CDR3 protein. Found here are under 400,000 distinct CDR3 sequences, 23% of them singletons; the top ten hold 10% to 11%. This specimen consisted of PBMCs, mostly from graft donor cells, obtained 180 days after TCRalphabeta/CD19-depleted stem cell transplant. The origin of the receptors is a male patient aged 10 to 17 who had a stem cell transplant for acute lymphoblastic leukemia, so the T cells may come from the graft donor. The CDR3 runs from the conserved cysteine through the conserved F or W. Fields, in order: clone size, D gene, J gene, CDR3 length, V gene, CDR3 protein, CDR3 DNA. The D gene is left open where the match is weak. Clone sizes are given selectively: once, few, many, or a class where the clone is expanded.

many	.	TRBJ2-7	14	TRBV2	CASSPFDRSYEQYF	TGTGCCAGCAGCCCCTTTGACAGATCCTACGAGCAGTACTTC
.	.	TRBJ2-5	14	TRBV7-9	CASSPDGFPGTQYF	TGTGCCAGCAGCCCAGACGGGTTCCCGGGGACCCAGTACTTC
.	TRBD1	TRBJ2-7	12	TRBV20-1	CSARTGPYEQYF	TGCAGTGCTCGGACAGGGCCTTACGAGCAGTACTTC
.	.	TRBJ1-4	17	TRBV6-5	CASSYSGHLATNEKLFF	TGTGCCAGCAGTTACTCCGGACACCTTGCAACTAATGAAAAACTGTTTTTT
many	.	TRBJ2-1	16	TRBV9	CASSPSVALSYNEQFF	TGTGCCAGCAGCCCTTCCGTAGCTTTATCCTACAATGAGCAGTTCTTC
few	TRBD1	TRBJ1-1	16	TRBV4-1	CASSQSWTGRDTEAFF	TGCGCCAGCAGCCAATCCTGGACAGGGAGAGACACTGAAGCTTTCTTT
many	TRBD1	TRBJ1-2	13	TRBV29-1	CSVTGGENYGYTF	TGCAGCGTCACAGGGGGCGAGAACTATGGCTACACCTTC
.	.	TRBJ2-3	14	TRBV5-8	CASSAGQHTDTQYF	TGTGCCAGCAGTGCGGGCCAGCACACAGATACGCAGTATTTT
few	.	TRBJ2-1	16	TRBV9	CASSAQRVRPYNEQFF	TGTGCCAGCAGCGCCCAGCGGGTAAGACCCTACAATGAGCAGTTCTTC
few	.	TRBJ1-2	14	TRBV10-3	CAISVQGPSYGYTF	TGTGCCATCAGTGTCCAGGGACCGAGCTATGGCTACACCTTC
.	.	TRBJ1-2	14	TRBV6-4	CASSSPGWYYGYTF	TGTGCCAGCAGTTCCCCGGGCTGGTACTATGGCTACACCTTC
.	.	TRBJ2-1	14	TRBV5-8	CASSFLSASHEQFF	TGTGCCAGCAGTTTCCTCAGCGCTTCCCATGAGCAGTTCTTC
.	.	TRBJ1-1	13	TRBV9	CASSVGDHTEALF	TGTGCCAGCAGCGTCGGGGATCACACTGAAGCTCTCTTT
few	TRBD1	TRBJ1-1	13	TRBV29-1	CSVRDRVGTEAFF	TGCAGCGTTAGGGACAGGGTTGGGACTGAAGCTTTCTTT
once	.	TRBJ2-3	15	TRBV28	CASWAFFGSTDTQYF	.
.	TRBD1	TRBJ2-1	12	TRBV7-9	CASSPSTGKEIF	TGTGCCAGCAGCCCCTCGACAGGGAAGGAGATCTTC
few	.	TRBJ1-2	23	TRBV4-1	CASSQDHRLRLGETAGRDYGYTF	TGCGCCAGCAGCCAAGATCATCGCCTTAGGTTGGGGGAGACGGCCGGAAGGGACTATGGCTACACCTTC
.	.	TRBJ2-7	15	TRBV4-1	CASSQDSGGPYEQYF	TGCGCCAGCAGCCAAGATTCCGGGGGACCCTACGAGCAGTACTTC
.	TRBD2	TRBJ2-7	17	TRBV18	CASSPRPPSGRGDEQYF	TGTGCCAGCTCACCAAGGCCCCCTAGCGGGAGGGGGGACGAGCAGTACTTC
few	.	TRBJ2-7	13	TRBV29-1	CSVSPQGTYEQYF	TGCAGCGTTTCGCCCCAGGGGACCTACGAGCAGTACTTC
.	.	TRBJ2-1	14	TRBV27	CASSVLGESDEQFF	TGTGCCAGCAGTGTCCTGGGGGAGTCGGATGAGCAGTTCTTC
.	TRBD1	TRBJ1-4	16	TRBV5-1	CASSTRYRGRNEKLFF	TGCGCCAGCAGCACCCGGTACAGGGGCCGGAATGAAAAACTGTTTTTT
few	TRBD2	TRBJ2-3	17	TRBV27	CASSFRTSGRATDTQYF	TGTGCCAGCAGTTTCAGGACTAGCGGGAGGGCCACAGATACGCAGTATTTT
few	.	TRBJ1-2	15	TRBV6-2/TRBV6-3	CASSYFTQGPYGYTF	TGTGCCAGCAGTTACTTCACCCAGGGCCCGTATGGCTACACCTTC
.	TRBD1	TRBJ1-2	14	TRBV6-1	CASRDTGAGYGYTF	TGTGCCAGCAGAGATACAGGGGCTGGCTATGGCTACACCTTC
few	TRBD1	TRBJ1-1	16	TRBV9	CASSVDPGQGDTEAFF	TGTGCCAGCAGCGTAGATCCGGGACAGGGGGACACTGAAGCTTTCTTT
.	TRBD2	TRBJ2-3	15	TRBV7-6	CASRTSGRATDTQYF	TGTGCCAGCAGAACTAGCGGGAGGGCCACAGATACGCAGTATTTT
few	.	TRBJ2-1	12	TRBV25-1	CASTERGNEQFF	TGTGCCAGCACTGAGAGGGGCAATGAGCAGTTCTTC
few	.	TRBJ1-4	15	TRBV7-2	CASSLGSPGFGKLFF	TGTGCCAGCAGCTTAGGCAGTCCGGGATTTGGCAAACTGTTTTTT
.	.	TRBJ2-3	15	TRBV5-1	CASSLSSVTTDTQYF	TGCGCCAGCAGCTTGTCTAGCGTAACCACAGATACGCAGTATTTT
.	.	TRBJ2-7	15	TRBV12-3/TRBV12-4	CASSFGWQSAYEQYF	TGTGCCAGCAGTTTTGGGTGGCAAAGCGCCTACGAGCAGTACTTC